These 25 T cell receptor beta chains originate from one sample sequenced in a study of T cell responses to AZD1222 COVID-19 vaccine. The data were produced by immunoSEQ multiplex PCR, yet TCRdb's version contains in-frame clones alone and is incomplete. The top ten hold 9.8% of the sample, which has around 120,000 clones, less than 90% seen once. Sequences were derived from peripheral blood, sampled on day 0 of AZD1222 vaccination. Receptors originate from an adult in good health.

This chain joins TRBV4-1 and TRBJ1-2; the D is unclear. CDR1 MGHRA and CDR2 YSYEKL come from the germline V gene. V shed 0 bases and J shed 1 base, with 9 bases lying between them. This CDR3 spans 15 amino acids. Written as DNA, the CDR3 is TGCGCCAGCAGCCAAGATCCCGGACTTAACTATGGCTACACCTTC. It specifies CASSQDPGLNYGYTF.

V gene TRBV11-3 combines with J gene TRBJ2-7; tentative D call: TRBD1 (6 bases). The CDR3 has 12 residues. In germline, CDR1 is SGHNT, CDR2 YENEEA. V lost 5 bases and J lost 4, with 9 bases in between. CDR3 in DNA: TGTGCCAGCAGCGTAACAGGGTACGAGCAGTACTTC. Protein: CASSVTGYEQYF.

This clone was counted between two and nine times. The chain combines TRBV11-3 with TRBJ1-4; possibly TRBD1 for D (6 bases). CDR1 and CDR2 (germline): SGHNT, YENEEA. CDR3 size: 15 residues. V was pared by 5 bases and J by 5 bases, with 15 bases between. DNA for the CDR3: TGTGCCAGCAGCCTTAACCACAGGGAGAATGAAAAACTGTTTTTT. This sequence encodes CASSLNHRENEKLFF.

CDR3 in amino acids: CASSRGTDSYGYTF. Here the CDR3 DNA reads TGCGCCAGCAGCCGCGGGACAGACAGCTATGGCTACACCTTC. V and J are TRBV5-1 and TRBJ1-2; 7 positions match TRBD1. The CDR3 runs to 14 residues. Trimming took 4 bases from V and 4 from J; bases not matched to a gene: 7. In germline, CDR1 is SGHRS, CDR2 YFSETQ.

Written as DNA, the CDR3 is TGTGCCAGCAGCTTAGAGGGGGGGAGGCAGTTCTTC. As protein: CASSLEGGRQFF. The chain recombines TRBV11-3 with TRBJ2-1, with 7 bases that match TRBD2. This CDR3 region has 12 residues. With V trimmed by 0 bases and J by 12 bases, 2 bases remained unmatched. Germline values: CDR1 SGHNT, CDR2 YENEEA.

The genes are TRBV29-1 and TRBJ2-7, with D perhaps TRBD1 (6 bases). Germline V CDR1 and CDR2: SQVTM, ANQGSEA. Trimming stripped 4 bases from V and 6 bases from J, with 19 bases between. This CDR3 is 14 amino acids long. The CDR3 region has the DNA TGCAGCGTTGGAGACAGGTTGGGTCGCTCCGAGCAGTACTTC. This sequence encodes CSVGDRLGRSEQYF.

V gene TRBV6-5 combines with J gene TRBJ2-7; 9 nucleotides agree with TRBD1. The CDR3 loop spans 15 amino acids. V trimming: 2 bases; J trimming: 3 bases; junction bases outside the gene matches: 5. CDR1 is MNHEY, CDR2 SVGAGI, per germline. Here the CDR3 DNA reads TGTGCCAGCAGTTACCGGGGGACAGGGCGCTACGAGCAGTACTTC. It translates to CASSYRGTGRYEQYF.

The rearrangement uses TRBV6-4 and TRBJ2-5, with 11 positions matching TRBD2. The CDR3 has 17 residues. V trimming: 3 bases; J trimming: 5 bases; junction bases outside the gene matches: 11. Germline CDR1 MRHNA, CDR2 SNTAGT. Here the CDR3 DNA reads TGTGCCAGCAGTGATTCCGAAACTAGCGGGGGAAGGGAGACCCAGTACTTC. It codes for CASSDSETSGGRETQYF.

This chain connects TRBV5-4 to TRBJ2-3; 7 nucleotides align to TRBD1. CDR1 and CDR2 (germline): SGHNT, YYREEE (reference sequence). This CDR3 comprises 15 residues. Trimming cost V 0 bases and J 3 bases; bases outside gene matches: 4. This CDR3 is CASSLDRGVTDTQYF. The CDR3 nucleotides are TGTGCCAGCAGCTTGGACAGGGGAGTAACAGATACGCAGTATTTT.

The sample holds a few counts of this clone. The V gene is TRBV19, the J gene TRBJ2-7, with D perhaps matching TRBD1 (6 bases). The V end lost 0 bases, the J end lost 8 bases, and 14 bases lay between the germline ends. Per germline, CDR1 LNHDA and CDR2 SQIVND (reference sequence). The CDR3 length is 14 residues. The CDR3 is CASSIEGTGFQQYF. The CDR3 DNA is TGTGCCAGTAGTATAGAGGGAACAGGGTTCCAGCAGTACTTC.

This chain joins TRBV7-3 and TRBJ2-1; TRBD1 is a possible D gene (6 bases). V shed 3 bases and J shed 0 bases, with 21 bases lying between them. Germline-derived CDR1 and CDR2 are SGHTA and FQGTGA. The CDR3 is 19 amino acids. The CDR3 nucleotides read TGTGCCAGCAGCTTTACCCCTGACCGGGACACTTGCTCCTACAATGAGCAGTTCTTC. Amino acids: CASSFTPDRDTCSYNEQFF.

The chain couples TRBV7-6 to TRBJ2-1, with D possibly matching TRBD2 (5 bases). This CDR3 is 14 amino acids long. Looked up from germline, CDR1 is SGHVS and CDR2 is FNYEAQ. V was trimmed by 1 base and J by 6 bases, leaving 10 bases between them. The CDR3 sequence: CASSLGRTFNEQFF. In nucleotides, the CDR3 is TGTGCCAGCAGCTTAGGGCGGACTTTCAATGAGCAGTTCTTC. Complete variable domain (other parts from reference TRBV7-6 and TRBJ2-1): GAGVSQSPRYKVTKRGQDVALRCDPISGHVSLYWYRQALGQGPEFLTYFNYEAQQDKSGLPNDRFSAERPEGSISTLTIQRTEQRDSAMYRCASSLGRTFNEQFFGPGTRLTVL.

The genes are TRBV5-4 and TRBJ1-2; 8 bases align to TRBD1. V lost 3 bases to trimming and J lost 8 bases; unmatched junction nucleotides: 12. CDR1 and CDR2 from the germline V gene are SGHNT and YYREEE (reference sequence). The CDR3 has 15 amino acids. The DNA for the CDR3 is TGTGCCAGCAGCTGGACAGGGCTTTCGTCTCGCGGCTACACCTTC. Translation: CASSWTGLSSRGYTF.

This clone was observed once. The chain recombines TRBV19 with TRBJ2-1, with 9 bases that match TRBD1. This CDR3 spans 12 amino acids. The germline V gene encodes CDR1 LNHDA and CDR2 SQIVND (reference sequence). With V trimmed by 4 bases and J by 15 bases, 7 bases remained unmatched. The DNA of the CDR3 is TGTGCCAGTAGTACCCGACAGGGGGTTTTGTTCTTC. Its translation is CASSTRQGVLFF.

This clone is a singleton in its sample. The chain links TRBV11-3 to TRBJ1-6, with D possibly TRBD1 on 6 matching bases. The CDR3 has 16 residues. V was clipped by 5 bases and J by 7 bases, with 18 bases between them. The germline V gene has CDR1 SGHNT and CDR2 YENEEA. CDR3 sequence: CASSRGAGATNSPLHF. CDR3 DNA: TGTGCCAGCAGCCGCGGGGCAGGGGCCACAAATTCACCCCTCCACTTT.

The chain recombines TRBV7-9 with TRBJ2-1, with 15 positions matching TRBD2. Germline loops: CDR1 SEHNR, CDR2 FQNEAQ (reference sequence). The V segment lost 5 bases and the J segment 9 bases; nucleotides outside the gene matches: 11. The CDR3 spans 17 residues. For the CDR3, the DNA is TGTGCCAGCAGCCCAGGACTAGCGGGGGGGCCTATGGGTGAGCAGTTCTTC. Protein: CASSPGLAGGPMGEQFF.

This chain connects TRBV7-2 to TRBJ1-3; D might be TRBD1 (5 bases). The CDR3 runs to 14 residues. Germline V gene lookup returns CDR1 SGHTA and CDR2 FQGNSA. The ends were cut back, 5 bases at V and 3 bases at J, with 11 bases in the middle. This CDR3 reads CASSPQGSGNTIYF. DNA for the CDR3: TGTGCCAGCAGCCCCCAGGGAAGTGGAAACACCATATATTTT.

The chain links TRBV4-1 to TRBJ1-1; D is undetermined. This CDR3 has 13 residues. The V end lost 4 bases, the J end lost 0 bases, and 6 bases lay between the germline ends. Germline-derived CDR1 and CDR2 are MGHRA and YSYEKL. Written as DNA, the CDR3 is TGCGCCAGCAGCCTACCGATGAACACTGAAGCTTTCTTT. Encoded protein: CASSLPMNTEAFF.

The chain carries TRBV7-3 and TRBJ2-3; a possible D gene is TRBD2 (6 bases). V lost 5 bases, J lost 7 bases, and 16 bases lay in between. Germline loops: CDR1 SGHTA, CDR2 FQGTGA. The CDR3 is 14 amino acids. In DNA, the CDR3 is TGTGCCAGCAGCGTCGGGACTTCCTTGCATACGCAGTATTTT. The encoded protein is CASSVGTSLHTQYF.

V is TRBV5-1 and J is TRBJ1-3; weak D call: TRBD1 (6 bases). Germline V gene lookup returns CDR1 SGHRS and CDR2 YFSETQ. The CDR3 is made up of 15 amino acids. V gave up 0 bases and J gave up 2 bases, with 9 bases separating them. In DNA form, the CDR3 reads TGCGCCAGCAGCTTGGGGGACACAGCTGGAAACACCATATATTTT. Amino acids: CASSLGDTAGNTIYF.

This chain joins TRBV10-2 and TRBJ2-3, with 9 bases that match TRBD1. Unmatched junction bases numbered 12, after V lost 2 bases and J lost 0 bases. CDR3 length equals 19 residues. CDR1 and CDR2 (germline): WSHSY, SAAADI. CDR3 DNA sequence: TGCGCCAGCAGTGAGGACCGGGGGACAGGGTACTCTAGCACAGATACGCAGTATTTT. Its translation: CASSEDRGTGYSSTDTQYF.

This chain connects TRBV24-1 to TRBJ1-4; 8 nucleotides line up with TRBD1. V lost 9 bases and J lost 7; bases outside the gene matches: 21. The CDR3 loop spans 18 amino acids. The germline V gene encodes CDR1 KGHDR and CDR2 SFDVKD. The CDR3 DNA reads as TGTGCCACCTCATCTCCCAGTACAGGGGGAGAGAATGGTGAAAAACTGTTTTTT. Its translation: CATSSPSTGGENGEKLFF.

The chain is built from TRBV7-8 and TRBJ2-7; D uncertain. CDR3 length: 12 residues. Trimming removed 5 bases at V and 3 bases at J, with 8 bases between. The germline V gene has CDR1 SGHVS and CDR2 FQNEAQ. The DNA of the CDR3 is TGTGCCAGCAGCCCCACCGGCTACGAGCAGTACTTC. This codes for CASSPTGYEQYF.

The V call is TRBV6-2 or TRBV6-3, the J call TRBJ1-1; no clear D gene. The germline gives CDR1 MNHEY, CDR2 SVGEGT. The CDR3 consists of 16 residues. V gave up 5 bases and J gave up 3 bases, with 19 bases separating them. CDR3 protein: CASSLVAPQPYTEAFF. The CDR3 DNA reads as TGTGCCAGCAGTCTTGTGGCACCACAGCCGTACACTGAAGCTTTCTTT.

The rearrangement links TRBV10-3 to TRBJ2-5; 9 bases are a match to TRBD2. Germline assignment: CDR1 ENHRY and CDR2 SYGVKD. The trim removed 11 bases at V and 2 bases at J, leaving 12 bases unmatched. The CDR3 consists of 15 residues. This CDR3 reads CAAGTRREGQETQYF. The CDR3 nucleotides read TGTGCCGCCGGAACGAGGCGGGAGGGACAAGAGACCCAGTACTTC.